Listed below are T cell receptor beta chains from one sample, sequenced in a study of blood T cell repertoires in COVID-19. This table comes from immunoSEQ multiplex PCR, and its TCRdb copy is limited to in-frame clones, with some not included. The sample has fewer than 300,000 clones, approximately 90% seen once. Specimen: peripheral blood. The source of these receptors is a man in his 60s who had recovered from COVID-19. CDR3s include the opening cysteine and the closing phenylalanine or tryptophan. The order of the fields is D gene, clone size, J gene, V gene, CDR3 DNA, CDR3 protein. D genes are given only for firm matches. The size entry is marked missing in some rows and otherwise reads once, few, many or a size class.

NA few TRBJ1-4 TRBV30 TGTGCCCATAGGGGCGGAGAAAGCGCAACTAATGAAAAACTGTTTTTT CAHRGGESATNEKLFF
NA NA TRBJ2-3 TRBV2 TGTGCCAGACCCTCCAGGGGTGCAACGCAGTATTTT CARPSRGATQYF
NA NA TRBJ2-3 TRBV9 TGTGCCAGCAGCGTAGTTAGTCTACCATCAGATACGCAGTATTTT CASSVVSLPSDTQYF
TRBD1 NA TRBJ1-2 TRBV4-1 TGCGCCAGCAGCCAAGTTCCGGACAGGGGCTATGGCTACACCTTC CASSQVPDRGYGYTF
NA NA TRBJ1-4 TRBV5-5 TGTGCCAGCAGCCCCCTGGGCAGCCATAATGAAAAACTGTTTTTT CASSPLGSHNEKLFF
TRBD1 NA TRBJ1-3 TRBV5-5 TGTGCCAGCAGCTTGGTGGCAGGGGGGGGAAACACCATATATTTT CASSLVAGGGNTIYF
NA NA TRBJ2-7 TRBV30 TGTGCCTCAAGACACGGCTCCTACGAGCAGTACTTC CASRHGSYEQYF
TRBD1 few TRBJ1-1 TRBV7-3 TGTGCCAGCAGCTCCGGGACAGTGAACACTGAAGCTTTCTTT CASSSGTVNTEAFF
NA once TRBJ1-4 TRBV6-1 TGTGCCAGCAGTGAAGCGCTTACAGGGACGAGTGAAAAACTGTTTTTT CASSEALTGTSEKLFF
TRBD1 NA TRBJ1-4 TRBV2 TGTGCCAGCACCACACAGGGGGCGAGGGAAAAACTGTTTTTT CASTTQGAREKLFF
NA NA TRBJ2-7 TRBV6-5 TGTGCCAGCAGGGGAGACTGGGGTCTTTACGAGCAGTACTTC CASRGDWGLYEQYF
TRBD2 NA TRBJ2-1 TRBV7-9 TGTGCCAGCAGCTTACATGGGACTAGCGGGGCTAGCTCCTACAATGAGCAGTTCTTC CASSLHGTSGASSYNEQFF
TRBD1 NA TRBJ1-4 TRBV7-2 TGTGCCAGCAGCCCTCCCGCGACAGGGGGACGGGAAAAACTGTTTTTT CASSPPATGGREKLFF
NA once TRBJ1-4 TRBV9 TGTGCCAGCAGCGCACAGGGTCGCGTCGCAACTAATGAAAAACTGTTTTTT CASSAQGRVATNEKLFF
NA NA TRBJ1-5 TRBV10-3 TGTGCCATCAGTGAGTCGGGGGGGAATCAGCCCCAGCATTTT CAISESGGNQPQHF
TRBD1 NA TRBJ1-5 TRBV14 TGTGCCAGCAGCCTGGGACAGGACAATCAGCCCCAGCATTTT CASSLGQDNQPQHF
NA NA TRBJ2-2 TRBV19 TGTGCCAGTAGTCCTCAAGGGGGGGGTTACACCGGGGAGCTGTTTTTT CASSPQGGGYTGELFF
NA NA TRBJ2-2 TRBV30 TGTGCCTGGAGTCTCCCCGGGGAGCTGTTTTTT CAWSLPGELFF
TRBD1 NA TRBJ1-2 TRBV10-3 TGTGCCATCAGTCCGGCCGGGACAGGCTTTACTAACTATGGCTACACCTTC CAISPAGTGFTNYGYTF
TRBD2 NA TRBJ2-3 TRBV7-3 TGTGCCAGCAGCTCATCCCCAGGCAGGAGCGGGGGGGCGGATACGCAGTATTTT CASSSSPGRSGGADTQYF
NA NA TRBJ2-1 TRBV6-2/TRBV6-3 TGTGCCAGCAGCCCCCGGGGGGACAGGAGGGTCTACAATGAGCAGTTCTTC CASSPRGDRRVYNEQFF
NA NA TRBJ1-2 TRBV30 TGTGCCTGGAACGGGGGTGCCTATGGCTACACCTTC CAWNGGAYGYTF
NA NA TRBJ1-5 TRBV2 TGTGCCAGTGGGGGGGGCCAGAATCAGCCCCAGCATTTT CASGGGQNQPQHF
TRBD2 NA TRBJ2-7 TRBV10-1 TGCGCCAGCAGTACTAGCGGGGTCTACGAGCAGTACTTC CASSTSGVYEQYF
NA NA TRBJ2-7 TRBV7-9 TGTGCCAGCAGCTTAGAAGGGCAGGGCCTGTACTTC CASSLEGQGLYF
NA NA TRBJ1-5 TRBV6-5 TGTGCCAGCAGTCCAGACCGGGACACTTATCAGCCCCAGCATTTT CASSPDRDTYQPQHF
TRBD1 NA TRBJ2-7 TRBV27 TGTGCCAGCAGTTTACGGACAGGACCTAACTACGAGCAGTACTTC CASSLRTGPNYEQYF
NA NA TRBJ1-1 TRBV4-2 TGTGCCAGCAGCCAAGATACAGGCACTGAAGCTTTCTTT CASSQDTGTEAFF
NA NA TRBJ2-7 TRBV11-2 TGTGCCAGCAGCTTAGGATCTAGCGTTGTCTACGAGCAGTACTTC CASSLGSSVVYEQYF
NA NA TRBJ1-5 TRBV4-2 TGTGCCAGCAGCCAAGATCGATGGGGGGGTCAGCCCCAGCATTTT CASSQDRWGGQPQHF
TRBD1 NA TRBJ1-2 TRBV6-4 TGTGCCAGCAGTGACTCTCGGACAGGTCATGGCTACACCTTC CASSDSRTGHGYTF
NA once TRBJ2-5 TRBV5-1 TGCGCCAGCAGCCCCTCCCCGGGTGAGACCCAGTACTTC CASSPSPGETQYF
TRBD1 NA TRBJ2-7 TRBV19 TGTGCCAGTAGTGGGGACAGATCAAGCTACGAGCAGTACTTC CASSGDRSSYEQYF
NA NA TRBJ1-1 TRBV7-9 TGTGCCAGCAGCCCCGGGAACCGGAACACTGAAGCTTTCTTT CASSPGNRNTEAFF
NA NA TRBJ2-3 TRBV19 TGTGCCAGTAGACCCCGGTGGGAGACGTATTCAGATACGCAGTATTTT CASRPRWETYSDTQYF